Included here is one T cell receptor (beta chain) sequence, with context. Per the study methods: Counts of nucleated cells, estimated from reference gene primer amplification, were obtained. Sequenced by immunoSEQ multiplex PCR; TCRdb stores in-frame clones only, minus some. D and trimming were read from the DNA, whereas the V and J calls and clone size are those reported in that table. This table has some 140,000 clones, more than 70% appearing once. This sample is part of a study of blood T cell repertoires in COVID-19. Germline CDR1 and CDR2: MNHEY and SMNVEV (reference sequence). V was clipped by 5 bases and J by 4 bases; unmatched bases: 2. The CDR3 is 14 residues long.

The material sequenced was PBMCs or T cells enriched from blood (not recorded which). The source of this sequence is a man aged 35 to 55 with acute COVID-19. The V call is TRBV27, the J call TRBJ2-5; 12 bases align to TRBD2. The CDR3 DNA sequence: TGTGCCAGCAGTCTAGCGGGAGGGCGAGAGACCCAGTACTTC. Its translation is CASSLAGGRETQYF.